This TCR beta chain was recovered during a study of cytotoxic CD8 clonotypes in ibrutinib-treated CLL. Study-level information: Patients: 11 to 12 relapsed/refractory, some 16 treatment-naive, roughly 17 IGHV unmutated.

Study-level findings and limits: Clonality at baseline surpassed age-matched healthy donors and tracked circulating CD8+ T-cell counts.

Assay: immunoSEQ multiplex PCR; the TCRdb copy retains only in-frame clones and omits some. In the table there are nearly 300,000 clones, approximately 76% of which are singletons. CDR1 SGHNT and CDR2 YYREEE come from the germline V gene (reference sequence). The CDR3 contains 13 residues. V was cut by 1 base and J by 1 base, with 2 bases left in between. As to this clone: Antigen unknown. This likely reflects a read error, since a far larger clone is one base away.

The chain carries TRBV5-4 and TRBJ2-2; no clear D gene. This clonotype was obtained from a human donor with chronic lymphocytic leukemia. Sequencing was performed on PBMCs, taken at disease progression, from a patient treated with ibrutinib. The CDR3 region has the DNA TGTGCCAGCAGCTTGAAGAACACCGGGGAGCTGTTTTTT. Translated, it gives CASSLKNTGELFF.